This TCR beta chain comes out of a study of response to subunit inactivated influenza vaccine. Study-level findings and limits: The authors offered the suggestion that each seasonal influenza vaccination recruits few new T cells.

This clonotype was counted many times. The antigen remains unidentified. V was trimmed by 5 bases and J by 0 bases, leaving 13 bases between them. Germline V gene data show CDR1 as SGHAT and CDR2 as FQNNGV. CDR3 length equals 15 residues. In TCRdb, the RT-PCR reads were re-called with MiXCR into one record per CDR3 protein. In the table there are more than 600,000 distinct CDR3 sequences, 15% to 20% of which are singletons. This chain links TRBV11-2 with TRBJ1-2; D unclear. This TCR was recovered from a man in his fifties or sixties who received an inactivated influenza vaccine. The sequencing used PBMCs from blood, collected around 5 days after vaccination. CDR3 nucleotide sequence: TGTGCCAGCAGCCTAAGGACTGGAGCTAACTATGGCTACACCTTC. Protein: CASSLRTGANYGYTF.